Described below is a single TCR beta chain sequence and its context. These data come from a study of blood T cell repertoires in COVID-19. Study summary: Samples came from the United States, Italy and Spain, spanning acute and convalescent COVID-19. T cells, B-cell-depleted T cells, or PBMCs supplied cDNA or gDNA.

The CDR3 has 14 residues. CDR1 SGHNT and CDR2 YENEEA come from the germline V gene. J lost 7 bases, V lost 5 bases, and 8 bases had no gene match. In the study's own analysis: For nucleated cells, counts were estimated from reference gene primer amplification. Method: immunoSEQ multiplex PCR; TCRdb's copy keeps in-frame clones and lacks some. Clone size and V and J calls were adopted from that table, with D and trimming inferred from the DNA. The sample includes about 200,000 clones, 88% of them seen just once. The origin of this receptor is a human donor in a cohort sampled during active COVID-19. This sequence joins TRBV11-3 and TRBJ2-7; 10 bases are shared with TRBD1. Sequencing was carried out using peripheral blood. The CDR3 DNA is TGTGCCAGCAGCCCCCGACAGGGGGCTGGAGAGCAGTACTTC. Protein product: CASSPRQGAGEQYF.